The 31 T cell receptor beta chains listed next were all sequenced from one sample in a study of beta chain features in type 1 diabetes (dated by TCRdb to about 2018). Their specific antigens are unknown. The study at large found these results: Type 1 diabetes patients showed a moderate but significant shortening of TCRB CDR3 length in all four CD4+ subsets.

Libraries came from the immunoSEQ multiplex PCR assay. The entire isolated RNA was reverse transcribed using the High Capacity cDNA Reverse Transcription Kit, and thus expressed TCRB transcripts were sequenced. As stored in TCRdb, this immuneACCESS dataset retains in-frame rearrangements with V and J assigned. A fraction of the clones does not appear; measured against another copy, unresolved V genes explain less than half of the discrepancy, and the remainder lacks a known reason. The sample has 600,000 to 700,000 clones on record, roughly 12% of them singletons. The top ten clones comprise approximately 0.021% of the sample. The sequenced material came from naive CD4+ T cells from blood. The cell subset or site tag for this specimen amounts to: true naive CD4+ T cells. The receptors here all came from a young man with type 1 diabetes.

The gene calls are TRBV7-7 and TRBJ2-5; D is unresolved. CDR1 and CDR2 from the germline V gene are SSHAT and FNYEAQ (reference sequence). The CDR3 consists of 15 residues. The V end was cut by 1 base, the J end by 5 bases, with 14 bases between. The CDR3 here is CASSLGAPGLETQYF. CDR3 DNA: TGTGCCAGCAGCTTAGGTGCTCCCGGTTTGGAGACCCAGTACTTC.

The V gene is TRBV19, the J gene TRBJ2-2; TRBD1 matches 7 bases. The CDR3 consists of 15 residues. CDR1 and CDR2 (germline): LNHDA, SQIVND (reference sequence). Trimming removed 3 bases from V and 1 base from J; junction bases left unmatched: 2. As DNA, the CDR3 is TGTGCCAGTAGTATCGGGGACAGGAACACCGGGGAGCTGTTTTTT. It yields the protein CASSIGDRNTGELFF. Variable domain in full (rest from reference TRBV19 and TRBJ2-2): DGGITQSPKYLFRKEGQNVTLSCEQNLNHDAMYWYRQDPGQGLRLIYYSQIVNDFQKGDIAEGYSVSREKKESFPLTVTSAQKNPTAFYLCASSIGDRNTGELFFGEGSRLTVL.

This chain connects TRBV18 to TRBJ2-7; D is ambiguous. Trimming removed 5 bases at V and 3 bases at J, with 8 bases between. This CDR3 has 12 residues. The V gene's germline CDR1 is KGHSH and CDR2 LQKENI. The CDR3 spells CASSIAGYEQYF. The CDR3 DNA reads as TGTGCCAGCTCAATAGCCGGCTACGAGCAGTACTTC.

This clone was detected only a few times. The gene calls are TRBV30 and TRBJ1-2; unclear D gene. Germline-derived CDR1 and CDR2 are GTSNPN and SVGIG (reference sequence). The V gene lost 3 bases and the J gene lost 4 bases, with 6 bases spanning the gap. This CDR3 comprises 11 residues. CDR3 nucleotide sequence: TGTGCCTGGAGGACCGTCTATGGCTACACCTTC. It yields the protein CAWRTVYGYTF. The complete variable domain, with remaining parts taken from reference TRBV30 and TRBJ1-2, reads SQTIHQWPATLVQPVGSPLSLECTVEGTSNPNLYWYRQAAGRGLQLLFYSVGIGQISSEVPQNLSASRPQDRQFILSSKKLLLSDSGFYLCAWRTVYGYTFGSGTRLTVV.

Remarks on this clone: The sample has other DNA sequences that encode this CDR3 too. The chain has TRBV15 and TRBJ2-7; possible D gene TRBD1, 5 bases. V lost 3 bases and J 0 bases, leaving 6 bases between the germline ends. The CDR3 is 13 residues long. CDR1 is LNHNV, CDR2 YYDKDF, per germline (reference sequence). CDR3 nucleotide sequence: TGTGCCACCAGCAGGGACAACTCCTACGAGCAGTACTTC. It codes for CATSRDNSYEQYF.

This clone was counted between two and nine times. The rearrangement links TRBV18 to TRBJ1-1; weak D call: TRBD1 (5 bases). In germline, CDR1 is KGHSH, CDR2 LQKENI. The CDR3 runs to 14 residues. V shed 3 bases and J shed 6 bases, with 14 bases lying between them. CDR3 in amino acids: CASSPSLREAEAFF. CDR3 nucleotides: TGTGCCAGCTCACCCTCGCTCAGGGAGGCTGAAGCTTTCTTT.

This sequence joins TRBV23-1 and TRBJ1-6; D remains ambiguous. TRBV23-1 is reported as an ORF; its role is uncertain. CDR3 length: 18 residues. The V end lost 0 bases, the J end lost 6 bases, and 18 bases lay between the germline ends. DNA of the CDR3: TGCGCCAGCAGTCAATCGGAACGGGGTTGGCACCCTAATTCACCCCTCCACTTT. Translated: CASSQSERGWHPNSPLHF.

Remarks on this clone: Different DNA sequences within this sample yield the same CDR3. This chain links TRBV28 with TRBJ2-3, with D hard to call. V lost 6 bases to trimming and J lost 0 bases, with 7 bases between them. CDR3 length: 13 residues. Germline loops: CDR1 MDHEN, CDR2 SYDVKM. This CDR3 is CASSPPSTDTQYF. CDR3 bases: TGTGCCAGCAGCCCACCCAGCACAGATACGCAGTATTTT.

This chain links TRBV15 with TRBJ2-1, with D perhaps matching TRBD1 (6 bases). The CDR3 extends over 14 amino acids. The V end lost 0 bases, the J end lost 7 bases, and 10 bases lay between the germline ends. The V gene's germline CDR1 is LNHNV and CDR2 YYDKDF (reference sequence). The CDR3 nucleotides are TGTGCCACCAGCAGAGATGGGGGCCGGAATGAGCAGTTCTTC. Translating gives CATSRDGGRNEQFF.

Here the CDR3 reads CASSLRTGPGDSPLHF. CDR3 nucleotides: TGTGCCAGTAGTCTCCGCACAGGGCCCGGGGATTCACCCCTCCACTTT. V usage is TRBV19 and J usage is TRBJ1-6; tentative D call: TRBD1 (6 bases). Germline CDR1 is LNHDA and CDR2 is SQIVND (reference sequence). V gave up 5 bases and J gave up 8 bases, with 19 bases separating them. This CDR3 contains 16 residues.

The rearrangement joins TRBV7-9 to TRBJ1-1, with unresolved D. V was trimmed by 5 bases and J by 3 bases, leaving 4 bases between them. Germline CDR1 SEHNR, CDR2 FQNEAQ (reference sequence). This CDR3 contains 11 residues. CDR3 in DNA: TGTGCCAGCAGCGAAGACACTGAAGCTTTCTTT. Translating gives CASSEDTEAFF.

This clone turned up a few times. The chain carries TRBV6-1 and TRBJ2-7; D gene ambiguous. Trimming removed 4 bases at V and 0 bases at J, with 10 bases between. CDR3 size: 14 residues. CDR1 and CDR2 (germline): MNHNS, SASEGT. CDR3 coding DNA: TGTGCCAGCAGTGCGGACGCAAGCTCCTACGAGCAGTACTTC. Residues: CASSADASSYEQYF.

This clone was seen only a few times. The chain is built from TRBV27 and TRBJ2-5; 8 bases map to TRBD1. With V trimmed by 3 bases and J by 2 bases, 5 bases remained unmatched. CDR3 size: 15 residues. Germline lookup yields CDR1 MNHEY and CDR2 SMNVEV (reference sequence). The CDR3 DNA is TGTGCCAGCAGTTTTAGACAGGGGCTTCAAGAGACCCAGTACTTC. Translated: CASSFRQGLQETQYF.

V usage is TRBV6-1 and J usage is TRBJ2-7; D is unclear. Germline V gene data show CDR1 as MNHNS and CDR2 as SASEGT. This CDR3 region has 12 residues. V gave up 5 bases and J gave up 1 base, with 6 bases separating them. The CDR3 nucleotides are TGTGCCAGCAGTCGGATGTCCTACGAGCAGTACTTC. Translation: CASSRMSYEQYF.

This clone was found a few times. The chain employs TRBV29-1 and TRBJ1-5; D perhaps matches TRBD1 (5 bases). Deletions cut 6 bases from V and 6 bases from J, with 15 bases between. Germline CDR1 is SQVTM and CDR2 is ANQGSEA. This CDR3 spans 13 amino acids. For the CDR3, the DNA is TGCAGCGTCCTCCCCGGGGCAGGTCAGCCCCAGCATTTT. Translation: CSVLPGAGQPQHF.

The CDR3, as DNA: TGTGCCATCAAAGTCGCAGATCGCGTCGGCTACACCTTC. Its protein is CAIKVADRVGYTF. This chain connects TRBV10-3 to TRBJ1-2, with D unresolved. The CDR3 extends over 13 amino acids. Trimming cost V 7 bases and J 8 bases, with 17 bases left between them. CDR1 and CDR2 from the germline V gene are ENHRY and SYGVKD.

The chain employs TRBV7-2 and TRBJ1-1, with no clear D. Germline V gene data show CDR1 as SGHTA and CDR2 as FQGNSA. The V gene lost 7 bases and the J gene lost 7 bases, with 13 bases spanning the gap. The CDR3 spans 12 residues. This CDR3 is CASTTPGREAFF. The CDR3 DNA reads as TGTGCCAGCACCACACCGGGCCGTGAAGCTTTCTTT.

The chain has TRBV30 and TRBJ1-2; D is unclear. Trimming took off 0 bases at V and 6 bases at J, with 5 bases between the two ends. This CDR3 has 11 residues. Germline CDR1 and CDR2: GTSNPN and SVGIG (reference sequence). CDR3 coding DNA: TGTGCCTGGAGTGTCCTCGATGGCTACACCTTC. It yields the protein CAWSVLDGYTF.

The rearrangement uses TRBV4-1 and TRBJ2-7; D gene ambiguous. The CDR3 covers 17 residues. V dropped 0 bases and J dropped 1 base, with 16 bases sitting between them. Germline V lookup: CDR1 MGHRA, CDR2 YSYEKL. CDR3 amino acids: CASSQDGWAEPSYEQYF. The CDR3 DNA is TGCGCCAGCAGCCAAGACGGGTGGGCTGAACCTTCCTACGAGCAGTACTTC.

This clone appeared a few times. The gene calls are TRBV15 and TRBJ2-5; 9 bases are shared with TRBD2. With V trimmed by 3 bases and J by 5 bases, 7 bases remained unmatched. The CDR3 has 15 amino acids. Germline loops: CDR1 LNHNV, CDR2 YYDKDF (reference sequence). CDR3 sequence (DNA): TGTGCCACCAGCAGGGTTAGCGGGGGAGGGGAGACCCAGTACTTC. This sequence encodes CATSRVSGGGETQYF. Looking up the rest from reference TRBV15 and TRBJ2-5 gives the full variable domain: DAMVIQNPRYQVTQFGKPVTLSCSQTLNHNVMYWYQQKSSQAPKLLFHYYDKDFNNEADTPDNFQSRRPNTSFCFLDIRSPGLGDTAMYLCATSRVSGGGETQYFGPGTRLLVL.

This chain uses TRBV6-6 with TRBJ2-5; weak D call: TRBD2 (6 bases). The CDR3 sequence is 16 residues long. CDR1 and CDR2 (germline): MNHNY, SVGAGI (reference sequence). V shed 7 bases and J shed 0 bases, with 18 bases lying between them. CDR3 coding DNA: TGTGCCAGCATGTCCCCCCTCGGAGGGTACCAAGAGACCCAGTACTTC. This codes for CASMSPLGGYQETQYF.

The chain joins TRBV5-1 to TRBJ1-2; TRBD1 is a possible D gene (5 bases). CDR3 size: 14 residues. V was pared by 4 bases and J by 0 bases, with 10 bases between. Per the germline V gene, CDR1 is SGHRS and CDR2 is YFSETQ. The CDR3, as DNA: TGCGCCAGCAGCCGGGACGGGGCTAACTATGGCTACACCTTC. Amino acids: CASSRDGANYGYTF.

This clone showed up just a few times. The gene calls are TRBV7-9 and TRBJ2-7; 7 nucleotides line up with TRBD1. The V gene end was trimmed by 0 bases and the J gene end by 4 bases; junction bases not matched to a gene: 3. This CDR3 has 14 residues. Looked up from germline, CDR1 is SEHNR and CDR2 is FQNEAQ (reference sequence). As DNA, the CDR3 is TGTGCCAGCAGCTTAGCGGGACAGCGGTACGAGCAGTACTTC. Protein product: CASSLAGQRYEQYF.

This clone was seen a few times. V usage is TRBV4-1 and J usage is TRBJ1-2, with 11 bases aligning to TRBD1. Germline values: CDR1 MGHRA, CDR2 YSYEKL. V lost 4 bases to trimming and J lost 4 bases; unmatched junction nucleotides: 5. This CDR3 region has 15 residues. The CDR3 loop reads CASSLRTGGVYGYTF. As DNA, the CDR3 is TGCGCCAGCAGCCTCCGGACAGGGGGCGTCTATGGCTACACCTTC.

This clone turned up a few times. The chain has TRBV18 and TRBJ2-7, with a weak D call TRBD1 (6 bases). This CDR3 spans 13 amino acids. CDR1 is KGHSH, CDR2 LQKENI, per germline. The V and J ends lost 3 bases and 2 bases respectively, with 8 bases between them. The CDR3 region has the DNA TGTGCCAGCTCACCCGGGACAACCTACGAGCAGTACTTC. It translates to CASSPGTTYEQYF.

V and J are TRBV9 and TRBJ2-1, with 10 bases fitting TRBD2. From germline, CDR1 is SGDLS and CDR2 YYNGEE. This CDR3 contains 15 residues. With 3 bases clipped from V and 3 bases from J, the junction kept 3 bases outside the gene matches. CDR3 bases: TGTGCCAGCAGCGCTAGCGGGAGCTTCTACAATGAGCAGTTCTTC. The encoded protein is CASSASGSFYNEQFF.

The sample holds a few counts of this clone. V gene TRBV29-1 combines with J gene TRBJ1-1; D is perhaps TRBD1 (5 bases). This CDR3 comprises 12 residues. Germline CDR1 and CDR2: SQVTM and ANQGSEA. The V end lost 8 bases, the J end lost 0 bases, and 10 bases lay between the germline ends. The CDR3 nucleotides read TGCAGCCCTAAAGGGGTGAACACTGAAGCTTTCTTT. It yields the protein CSPKGVNTEAFF.

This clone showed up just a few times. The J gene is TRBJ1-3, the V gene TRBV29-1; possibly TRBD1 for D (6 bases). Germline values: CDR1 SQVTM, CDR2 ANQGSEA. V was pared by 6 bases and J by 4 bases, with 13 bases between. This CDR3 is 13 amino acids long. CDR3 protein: CSVLRDIGNTIYF. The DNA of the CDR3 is TGCAGCGTCCTCCGGGACATCGGAAACACCATATATTTT.

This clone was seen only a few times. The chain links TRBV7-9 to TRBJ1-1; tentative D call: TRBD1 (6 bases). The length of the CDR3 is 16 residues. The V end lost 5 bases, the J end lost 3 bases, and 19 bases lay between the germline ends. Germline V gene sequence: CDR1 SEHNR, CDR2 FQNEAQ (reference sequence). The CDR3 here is CASSGTHRAGDTEAFF. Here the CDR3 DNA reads TGTGCCAGCAGCGGCACCCACAGGGCGGGGGACACTGAAGCTTTCTTT.

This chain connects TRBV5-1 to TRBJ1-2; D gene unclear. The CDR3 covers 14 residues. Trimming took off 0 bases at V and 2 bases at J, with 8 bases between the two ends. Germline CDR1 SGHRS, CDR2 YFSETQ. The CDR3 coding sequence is TGCGCCAGCAGCTTGGGTCTCCAGAACTATGGCTACACCTTC. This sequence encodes CASSLGLQNYGYTF.

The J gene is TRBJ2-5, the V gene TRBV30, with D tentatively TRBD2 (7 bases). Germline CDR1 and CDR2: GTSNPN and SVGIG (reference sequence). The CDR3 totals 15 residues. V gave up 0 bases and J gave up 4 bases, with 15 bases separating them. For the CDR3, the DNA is TGTGCCTGGAGTGTACTACGGGGGGCGGGAGAGACCCAGTACTTC. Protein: CAWSVLRGAGETQYF.